This T cell receptor beta chain was found in a study of PD-1 blockade in classical Hodgkin lymphoma. Notes on the study in general: Patients with a complete response exhibited baseline diversity comparable to newly diagnosed patients. Healthy donors reportedly exceeded newly diagnosed patients in baseline TCR diversity. TCR diversity rose significantly by C4D1 in CD4+ but not CD8+ cells.

Following autologous stem cell transplantation, relapse occurred in every patient, and exposure to brentuximab vedotin varied. This CDR3 region has 15 residues. Germline CDR1 is MNHEY and CDR2 is SMNVEV (reference sequence). The J segment lost 1 base and the V segment lost 4 bases, leaving 6 bases of the junction unmatched. A single count supports this clone. Antigen specificity is unknown. TCRdb keeps only in-frame clones here, not all; method: immunoSEQ multiplex PCR. The profile covers tens of thousands of clones, with roughly 66% appearing a single time and roughly 15% taken by the ten largest. This clonotype was obtained from a human donor with classical Hodgkin lymphoma. This chain links TRBV27 with TRBJ2-7, with 8 bases aligning to TRBD1. The sequencing used peripheral blood mononuclear cells (PBMCs), collected before the second cycle of nivolumab. The CDR3 spells CASSSRDRSSYEQYF. DNA for the CDR3: TGTGCCAGCAGTTCCCGGGACAGGTCTTCCTACGAGCAGTACTTC.